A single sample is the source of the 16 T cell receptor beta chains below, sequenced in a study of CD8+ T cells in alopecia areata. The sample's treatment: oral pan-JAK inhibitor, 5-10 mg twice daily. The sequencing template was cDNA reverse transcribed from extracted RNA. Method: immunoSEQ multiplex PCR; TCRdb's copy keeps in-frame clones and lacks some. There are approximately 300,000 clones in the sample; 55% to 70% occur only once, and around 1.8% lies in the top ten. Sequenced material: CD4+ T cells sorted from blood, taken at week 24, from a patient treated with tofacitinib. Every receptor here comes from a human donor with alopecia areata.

DNA for the CDR3: TGTGCCACCAGCAAGAAGCTATCCGGACAGTCCACAGATACGCAGTATTTT. Protein sequence: CATSKKLSGQSTDTQYF. This chain joins TRBV15 and TRBJ2-3; perhaps TRBD1 as D (6 bases). The CDR3 length is 17 residues. V shed 4 bases and J shed 2 bases, with 19 bases lying between them. In germline, CDR1 is LNHNV, CDR2 YYDKDF (reference sequence). The full variable domain, rest sourced from reference TRBV15 and TRBJ2-3, is DAMVIQNPRYQVTQFGKPVTLSCSQTLNHNVMYWYQQKSSQAPKLLFHYYDKDFNNEADTPDNFQSRRPNTSFCFLDIRSPGLGDTAMYLCATSKKLSGQSTDTQYFGPGTRLTVL.

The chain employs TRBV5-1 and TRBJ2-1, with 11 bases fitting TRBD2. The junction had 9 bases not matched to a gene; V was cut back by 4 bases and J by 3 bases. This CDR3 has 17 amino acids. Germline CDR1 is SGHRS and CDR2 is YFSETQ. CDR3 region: CASSPGGLAGGYNEQFF. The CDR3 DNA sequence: TGCGCCAGCAGCCCGGGAGGTCTAGCGGGGGGCTACAATGAGCAGTTCTTC.

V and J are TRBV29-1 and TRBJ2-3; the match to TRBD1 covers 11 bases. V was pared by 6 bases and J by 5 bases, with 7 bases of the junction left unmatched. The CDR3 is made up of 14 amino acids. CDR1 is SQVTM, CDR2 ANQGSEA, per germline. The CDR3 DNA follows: TGCAGCGTGGTGGACAGGGGGCGCTTAGATACGCAGTATTTT. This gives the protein CSVVDRGRLDTQYF.

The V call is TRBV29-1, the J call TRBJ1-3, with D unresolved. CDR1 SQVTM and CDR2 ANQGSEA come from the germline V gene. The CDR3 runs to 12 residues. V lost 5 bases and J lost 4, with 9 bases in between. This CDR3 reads CSVLSVGNTIYF. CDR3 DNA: TGCAGCGTTCTCAGTGTGGGAAACACCATATATTTT.

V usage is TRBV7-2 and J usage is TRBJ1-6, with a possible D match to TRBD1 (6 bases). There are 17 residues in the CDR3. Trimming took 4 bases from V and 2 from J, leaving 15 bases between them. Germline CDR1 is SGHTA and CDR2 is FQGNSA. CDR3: CASSSSQGLTYNSPLHF. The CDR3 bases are TGTGCCAGCAGCTCCTCACAGGGTCTAACCTATAATTCACCCCTCCACTTT.

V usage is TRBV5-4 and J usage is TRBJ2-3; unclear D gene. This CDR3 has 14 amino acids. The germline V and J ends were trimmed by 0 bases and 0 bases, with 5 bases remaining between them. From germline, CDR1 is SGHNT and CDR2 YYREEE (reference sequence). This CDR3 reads CASSLGGSTDTQYF. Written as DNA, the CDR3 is TGTGCCAGCAGCTTGGGAGGCAGCACAGATACGCAGTATTTT.

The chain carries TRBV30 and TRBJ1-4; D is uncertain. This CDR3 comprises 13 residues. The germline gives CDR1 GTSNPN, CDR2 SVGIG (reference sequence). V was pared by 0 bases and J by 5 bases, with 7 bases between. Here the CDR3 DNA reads TGTGCCTGGAGTGTGGTGAGAAATGAAAAACTGTTTTTT. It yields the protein CAWSVVRNEKLFF.

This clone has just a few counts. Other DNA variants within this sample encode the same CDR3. CDR3 residues: CASSPHSLNTEAFF. The CDR3 DNA sequence: TGTGCCAGCAGTCCCCATTCCCTGAACACTGAAGCTTTCTTT. This chain joins TRBV7-2 and TRBJ1-1; D not resolved. V lost 6 bases, J lost 0 bases, and 11 bases lay in between. CDR3 size: 14 residues. The germline V gene encodes CDR1 SGHTA and CDR2 FQGNSA.

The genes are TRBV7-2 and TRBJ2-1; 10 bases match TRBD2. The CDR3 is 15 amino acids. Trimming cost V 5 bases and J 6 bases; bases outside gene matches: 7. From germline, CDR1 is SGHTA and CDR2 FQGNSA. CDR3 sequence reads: CASSLLAGAVNEQFF. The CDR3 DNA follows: TGTGCCAGCAGCCTGCTAGCGGGGGCGGTCAATGAGCAGTTCTTC.

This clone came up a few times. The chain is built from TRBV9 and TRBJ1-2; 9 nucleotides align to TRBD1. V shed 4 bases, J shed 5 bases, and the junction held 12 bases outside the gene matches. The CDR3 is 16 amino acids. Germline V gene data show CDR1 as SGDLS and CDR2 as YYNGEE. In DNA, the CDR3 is TGTGCCAGCAGCCAAGGGGAGGCCGGACAGGGGTATGGCTACACCTTC. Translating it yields CASSQGEAGQGYGYTF.

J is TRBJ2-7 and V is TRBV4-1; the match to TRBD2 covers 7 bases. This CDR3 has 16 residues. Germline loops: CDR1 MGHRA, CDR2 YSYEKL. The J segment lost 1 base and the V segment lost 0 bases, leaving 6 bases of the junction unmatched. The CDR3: CASSQDPSGVSYEQYF. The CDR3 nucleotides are TGCGCCAGCAGCCAAGATCCCAGCGGGGTATCCTACGAGCAGTACTTC.

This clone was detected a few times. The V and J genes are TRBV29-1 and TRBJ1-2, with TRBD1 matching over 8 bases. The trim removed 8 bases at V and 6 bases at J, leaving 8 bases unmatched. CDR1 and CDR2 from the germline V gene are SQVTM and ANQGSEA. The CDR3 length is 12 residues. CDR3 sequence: CSHFSGQDGYTF. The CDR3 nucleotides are TGCAGCCACTTCTCGGGACAGGATGGCTACACCTTC.

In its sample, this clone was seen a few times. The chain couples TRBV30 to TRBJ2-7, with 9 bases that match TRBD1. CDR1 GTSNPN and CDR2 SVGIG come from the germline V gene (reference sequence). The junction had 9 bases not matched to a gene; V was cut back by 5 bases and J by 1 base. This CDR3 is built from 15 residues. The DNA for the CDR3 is TGTGCCTGGGTACAACCGGGACAGGGTTCCTACGAGCAGTACTTC. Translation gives CAWVQPGQGSYEQYF.

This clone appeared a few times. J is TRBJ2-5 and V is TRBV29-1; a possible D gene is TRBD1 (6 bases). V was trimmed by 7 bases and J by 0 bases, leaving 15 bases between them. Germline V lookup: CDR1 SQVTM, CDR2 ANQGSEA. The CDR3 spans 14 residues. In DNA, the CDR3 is TGCAGCGCCAAGAGACAGGACGACCAAGAGACCCAGTACTTC. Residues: CSAKRQDDQETQYF.

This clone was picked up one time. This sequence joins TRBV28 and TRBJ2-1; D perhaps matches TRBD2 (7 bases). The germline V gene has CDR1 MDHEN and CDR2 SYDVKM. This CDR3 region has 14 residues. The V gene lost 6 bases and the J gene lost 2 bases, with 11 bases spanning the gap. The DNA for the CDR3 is TGTGCCAGCAGCGCCGGGGGGCCCTACAATGAGCAGTTCTTC. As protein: CASSAGGPYNEQFF.

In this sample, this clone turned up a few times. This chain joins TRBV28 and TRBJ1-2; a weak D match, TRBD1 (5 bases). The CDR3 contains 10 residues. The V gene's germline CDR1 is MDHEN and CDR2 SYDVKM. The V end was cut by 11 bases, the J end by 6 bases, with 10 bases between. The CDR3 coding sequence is TGTGCCTCGGAGGGGAATGGCTACACCTTC. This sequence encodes CASEGNGYTF.